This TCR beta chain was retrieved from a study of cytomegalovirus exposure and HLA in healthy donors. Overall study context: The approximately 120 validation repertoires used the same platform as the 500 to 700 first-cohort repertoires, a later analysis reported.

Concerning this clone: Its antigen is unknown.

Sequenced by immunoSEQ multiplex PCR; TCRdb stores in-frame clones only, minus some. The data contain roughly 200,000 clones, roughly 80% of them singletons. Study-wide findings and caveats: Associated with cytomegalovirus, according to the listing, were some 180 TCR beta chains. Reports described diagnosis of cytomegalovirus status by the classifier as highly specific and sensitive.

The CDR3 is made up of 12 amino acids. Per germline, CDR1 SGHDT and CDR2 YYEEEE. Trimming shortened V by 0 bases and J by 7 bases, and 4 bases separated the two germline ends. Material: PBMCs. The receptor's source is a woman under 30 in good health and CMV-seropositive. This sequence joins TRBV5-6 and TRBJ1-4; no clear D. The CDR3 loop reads CASSLGAEKLFF. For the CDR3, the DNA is TGTGCCAGCAGCTTGGGAGCTGAAAAACTGTTTTTT. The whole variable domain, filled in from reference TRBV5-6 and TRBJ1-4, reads DAGVTQSPTHLIKTRGQQVTLRCSPKSGHDTVSWYQQALGQGPQFIFQYYEEEERQRGNFPDRFSGHQFPNYSSELNVNALLLGDSALYLCASSLGAEKLFFGSGTQLSVL.